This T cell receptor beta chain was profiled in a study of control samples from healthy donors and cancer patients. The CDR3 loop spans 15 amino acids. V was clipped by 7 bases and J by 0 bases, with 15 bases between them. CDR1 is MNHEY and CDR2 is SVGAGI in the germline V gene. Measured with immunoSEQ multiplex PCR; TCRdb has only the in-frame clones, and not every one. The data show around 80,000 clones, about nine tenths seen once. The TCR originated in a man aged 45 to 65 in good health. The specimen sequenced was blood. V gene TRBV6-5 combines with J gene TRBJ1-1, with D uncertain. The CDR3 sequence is CASTVGVSMNTEAFF. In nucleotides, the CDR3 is TGTGCCAGCACTGTTGGGGTCTCCATGAACACTGAAGCTTTCTTT.